What follows are 8 T cell receptor beta chains derived from one specimen sequenced in a study of radiation and T cells in renal cell carcinoma. Indicated time point: baseline pretreatment blood. Treatment in this sample: 15 Gy SBRT to primary tumor, nephrectomy 4 weeks later. Assay: immunoSEQ multiplex PCR; the TCRdb copy retains only in-frame clones and omits some. The data contain 150,000 or so clones, 88% of them singletons. Sequencing used blood, obtained from a patient whose treatment included radiotherapy and nephrectomy. These receptors all stem from a woman between 70 and 85 years old with renal cell carcinoma.

The V call is TRBV27, the J call TRBJ2-1; possible D gene TRBD1, 5 bases. There are 15 residues in the CDR3. The V gene's germline CDR1 is MNHEY and CDR2 SMNVEV (reference sequence). Trimming took 2 bases from V and 6 from J, leaving 14 bases between them. The CDR3, as DNA: TGTGCCAGCAGTTTAAAGGGGTTCCCGGGCAATGAGCAGTTCTTC. Translated: CASSLKGFPGNEQFF.

J is TRBJ2-7 and V is TRBV6-5, with 10 positions matching TRBD2. Trimming cost V 6 bases and J 3 bases; bases outside gene matches: 8. The CDR3 sequence is 15 residues long. From germline, CDR1 is MNHEY and CDR2 SVGAGI. The CDR3 coding sequence is TGTGCCAGCAGCCCACTAGCGGGGCCCAGCTACGAGCAGTACTTC. Protein sequence: CASSPLAGPSYEQYF.

The chain carries TRBV5-4 and TRBJ2-1; TRBD2 matches at 8 bases. There are 15 residues in the CDR3. Germline-derived CDR1 and CDR2 are SGHNT and YYREEE (reference sequence). With 4 bases clipped from V and 1 base from J, the junction kept 4 bases outside the gene matches. CDR3 coding DNA: TGTGCCAGCAGCATCACTAGCGGTTCCTACAATGAGCAGTTCTTC. It yields the protein CASSITSGSYNEQFF.

The chain employs TRBV6-6 and TRBJ1-1; no firm D call. The germline V gene has CDR1 MNHNY and CDR2 SVGAGI (reference sequence). V was cut by 7 bases and J by 3 bases, with 6 bases left in between. The CDR3 has 11 amino acids. The CDR3 nucleotides read TGTGCCAGCATCCGTGACACTGAAGCTTTCTTT. Residues: CASIRDTEAFF.

This sequence joins TRBV4-3 and TRBJ2-7; TRBD2 matches at 9 bases. The CDR3 totals 16 residues. J was trimmed by 4 bases and V by 1 base; bases with no gene match: 8. CDR1 and CDR2 (germline): LGHNA, YSLEER. In DNA, the CDR3 is TGCGCCAGCAGCCAAGTTGTTCTAGCGGGGACGTACGAGCAGTACTTC. This translates into CASSQVVLAGTYEQYF.

This sequence joins TRBV6-1 and TRBJ1-3; no clear D gene. CDR3 length: 16 amino acids. Trimming took off 2 bases at V and 0 bases at J, with 11 bases between the two ends. CDR1 and CDR2 from the germline V gene are MNHNS and SASEGT. The CDR3 bases are TGTGCCAGCAGTGAATATGGAACCAGCTCTGGAAACACCATATATTTT. Translating gives CASSEYGTSSGNTIYF.

The chain uses TRBV4-2 and TRBJ2-1, with D possibly TRBD2 on 6 matching bases. Deletions cut 0 bases from V and 7 bases from J, with 19 bases between. The CDR3 runs to 17 residues. Germline CDR1 reads LGHNA; CDR2 reads YNFKEQ. The CDR3 sequence: CASSQDPGELLENEQFF. CDR3 DNA: TGTGCCAGCAGCCAAGATCCGGGAGAATTGCTGGAGAATGAGCAGTTCTTC.

The CDR3 spells CAISESQSYGYTF. The DNA for the CDR3 is TGTGCCATCAGTGAGTCACAGAGCTATGGCTACACCTTC. The rearrangement joins TRBV10-3 to TRBJ1-2, with D unresolved. Per the germline V gene, CDR1 is ENHRY and CDR2 is SYGVKD. V lost 0 bases, J lost 4 bases, and 6 bases lay in between. This CDR3 spans 13 amino acids.